This TCR beta chain emerged from a study of B cell selection in AIRE deficiency. Sequencing used immunoSEQ multiplex PCR; TCRdb keeps in-frame clones, though not all of them. In the table there are tens of thousands of clones, 85% to 95% of which are singletons. Regulatory T cells were sorted as CD4+CD25hiCD127low/negative cells. The junction had 12 bases not matched to a gene; V was cut back by 5 bases and J by 12 bases. This CDR3 region has 13 residues. CDR1 and CDR2 from the germline V gene are MDHEN and SYDVKM. The sequence derives from a human donor with AIRE deficiency. Sequences were obtained from Tregs sorted from PBMCs. The J gene is TRBJ1-1, the V gene TRBV28; TRBD1 matches 7 bases. The CDR3 coding sequence is TGTGCCAGCAGTCAGCACAACAGGGGAAAATCTTTCTTT. Protein sequence: CASSQHNRGKSFF. The whole variable domain, filled in from reference TRBV28 and TRBJ1-1, reads DVKVTQSSRYLVKRTGEKVFLECVQDMDHENMFWYRQDPGLGLRLIYFSYDVKMKEKGDIPEGYSVSREKKERFSLILESASTNQTSMYLCASSQHNRGKSFFGQGTRLTVV.